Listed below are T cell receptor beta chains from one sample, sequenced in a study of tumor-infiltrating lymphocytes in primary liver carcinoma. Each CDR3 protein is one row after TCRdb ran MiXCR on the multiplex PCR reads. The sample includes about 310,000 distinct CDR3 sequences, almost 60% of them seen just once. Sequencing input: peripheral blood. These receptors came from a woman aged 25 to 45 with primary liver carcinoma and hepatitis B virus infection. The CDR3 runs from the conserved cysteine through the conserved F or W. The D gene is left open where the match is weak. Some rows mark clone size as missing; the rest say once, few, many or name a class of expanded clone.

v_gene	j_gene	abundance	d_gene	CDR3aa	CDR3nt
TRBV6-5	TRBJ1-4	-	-	CASSTDIGNEKLFF	TGTGCCAGCAGTACGGACATTGGTAATGAAAAACTGTTTTTT
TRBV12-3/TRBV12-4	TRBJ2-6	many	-	CASSSGDGANVLTF	TGTGCCAGCAGTTCCGGGGATGGGGCCAACGTCCTGACTTTC
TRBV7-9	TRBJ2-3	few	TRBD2	CASSPRLARTQYF	TGTGCCAGCAGCCCTAGACTAGCTCGTACGCAGTATTTT
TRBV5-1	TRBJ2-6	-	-	CASSPLPAKGGANVLAF	TGCGCCAGCAGCCCACTCCCAGCGAAAGGTGGGGCCAACGTCCTGGCTTTC
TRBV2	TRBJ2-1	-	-	CVGLVSSYNGQFF	TGTGTCGGTCTAGTCAGTTCCTACAATGGGCAGTTCTTC
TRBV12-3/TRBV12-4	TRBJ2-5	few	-	CASSFRQPQETQYF	TGTGCCAGCAGTTTTCGACAGCCTCAAGAGACCCAGTACTTC
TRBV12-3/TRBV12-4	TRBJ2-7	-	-	CASSFGQQMGEQYF	TGTGCCAGCAGTTTCGGACAGCAAATGGGCGAGCAGTACTTC
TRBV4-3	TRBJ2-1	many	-	CASSQSSGRTDEQFF	TGCGCCAGCAGCCAATCAAGCGGTAGGACGGATGAGCAGTTCTTC
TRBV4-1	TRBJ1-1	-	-	CASSPIYGGTTEVFF	TGCGCCAGCAGCCCGATTTATGGGGGAACCACTGAAGTTTTCTTT
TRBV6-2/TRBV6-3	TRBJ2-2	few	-	CAGRRRGSQTGELFF	TGTGCCGGGCGAAGAAGGGGGAGTCAAACCGGGGAGCTGTTTTTT
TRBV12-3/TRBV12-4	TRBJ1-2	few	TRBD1	CASSSGQVNGYTF	TGTGCCAGCAGTTCAGGACAGGTTAATGGCTACACCTTC
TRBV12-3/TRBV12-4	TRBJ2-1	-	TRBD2	CASGSLLAGYNELFF	TGTGCCAGCGGCTCGTTACTAGCGGGATATAATGAGCTGTTCTTC
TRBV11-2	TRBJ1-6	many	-	CASSGSGNSPLHF	TGTGCCAGCAGCGGAAGTGGAAATTCACCCCTCCACTTT
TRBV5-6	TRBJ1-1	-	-	CTSSLAGGREAFF	TGTACCAGCAGCTTGGCCGGGGGCCGAGAAGCTTTCTTT
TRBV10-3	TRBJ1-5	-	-	CAISEYRADQPQHF	TGTGCCATCAGTGAGTACAGGGCGGATCAGCCCCAGCATTTT
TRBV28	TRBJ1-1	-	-	CASRYRKAAFF	TGTGCCAGCAGGTACAGAAAGGCGGCTTTCTTT
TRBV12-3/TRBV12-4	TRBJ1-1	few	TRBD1	CASSLQGENTEAFF	TGTGCCAGCAGTTTACAGGGGGAGAATACTGAAGCTTTCTTT
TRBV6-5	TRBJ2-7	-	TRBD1	CASSYSWQGASEQYF	TGTGCCAGCAGTTACTCGTGGCAGGGGGCGTCCGAGCAGTACTTC
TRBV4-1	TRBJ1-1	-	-	CAISQEERVNTEAFF	TGCGCCATCAGCCAAGAAGAAAGGGTGAACACTGAAGCTTTCTTT
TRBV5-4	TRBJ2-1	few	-	CVSSPRLGNEQFF	TGTGTCAGCAGCCCAAGACTAGGGAATGAGCAGTTCTTC
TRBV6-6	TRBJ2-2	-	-	CASIPQVIRNTGELFF	TGTGCCAGCATTCCACAAGTAATACGAAACACCGGGGAGCTGTTTTTT